The 8 T cell receptor beta chains below come from one sample, sequenced in a study of shared clonotypes between healthy human individuals. The method was immunoSEQ multiplex PCR; TCRdb's version includes in-frame clones alone and lacks a portion of them. Here the sample spans around 2,000,000 clones, 85% to 95% being singletons. Terminally differentiated effector memory CD45RA+ cells were excluded from the naive CD8 cells, which were CD45RO-negative and positively selected for CCR7. The source material was naive CD8+ T cells from PBMCs. The receptors come from a man between 18 and 35 years old in good health. Some clones in this sample may be carry-over from other donors' samples.

A note on this clone: The DNA is omitted, as the CDR3 cannot be located on it reliably, and the CDR3 follows TCRdb's listing. The chain couples TRBV27 to TRBJ2-6; the listed D gene, TRBD2, was not tested against the DNA. The CDR3 length equals 15 residues, ends included. Germline-derived CDR1 and CDR2 are MNHEY and SMNVEV (reference sequence). The CDR3 region is CASTFGSSGANVLTF.

The gene calls are TRBV28 and TRBJ2-7, with a tentative D call TRBD2 (6 bases). This CDR3 has 16 residues. From germline, CDR1 is MDHEN and CDR2 SYDVKM. V was clipped by 2 bases and J by 6 bases, with 20 bases between them. CDR3 sequence: CASSLNPSRQGGEQYF. CDR3 sequence (DNA): TGTGCCAGCAGTTTAAATCCCTCCAGGCAGGGAGGCGAGCAGTACTTC.

As regards this clone: The same CDR3 arises from other DNA sequences in this sample as well. J is TRBJ2-7 and V is TRBV29-1, with 10 bases matching TRBD2. Trimming cost V 5 bases and J 3 bases; bases outside gene matches: 4. Germline lookup yields CDR1 SQVTM and CDR2 ANQGSEA. CDR3 size: 13 residues. Here the CDR3 reads CSVLAGESYEQYF. The CDR3 nucleotides read TGCAGCGTTCTAGCGGGAGAGAGCTACGAGCAGTACTTC.

The chain has TRBV28 and TRBJ1-2; maybe TRBD1 (5 bases). In germline, CDR1 is MDHEN, CDR2 SYDVKM. The CDR3 runs 15 residues. Trimming left V 2 bases short and J 3 bases short, with 13 bases between. The CDR3 protein is CASSLEPDRDYGYTF. The CDR3 nucleotides are TGTGCCAGCAGTTTAGAGCCCGACAGAGACTATGGCTACACCTTC.

J is TRBJ2-7 and V is TRBV2; unclear D gene. There are 13 residues in the CDR3. V lost 5 bases and J lost 4, with 12 bases in between. The germline V gene encodes CDR1 SNHLY and CDR2 FYNNEI. The DNA for the CDR3 is TGTGCCAGCAGTAACCGAGCTGGGTACGAGCAGTACTTC. Translated, it gives CASSNRAGYEQYF.

This clone was picked up a small number of times. The chain couples TRBV4-3 to TRBJ1-3, with D possibly being TRBD1 (5 bases). V was pared by 3 bases and J by 4 bases, with 10 bases between. CDR3 size: 14 residues. Per germline, CDR1 LGHNA and CDR2 YSLEER. The CDR3 region has the DNA TGCGCCAGCAGCCAGAGGGGTGCCGGAAACACCATATATTTT. As protein: CASSQRGAGNTIYF.

The chain links TRBV21-1 to TRBJ2-1; TRBD2, the table's D call, lacks a check against the DNA. TRBV21-1 is listed as a pseudogene. This CDR3 region has 17 residues. This CDR3 is CASSNFPRGGSYNEQFF. CDR3 bases: TGTGCCAGCAGCAACTTCCCACGGGGGGGCTCCTACAATGAGCAGTTCTTC.

The chain carries TRBV9 and TRBJ2-4; 7 bases are shared with TRBD1. CDR1 and CDR2 from the germline V gene are SGDLS and YYNGEE. J was trimmed by 7 bases and V by 0 bases; bases with no gene match: 4. The CDR3 spans 14 residues. The CDR3 sequence is CASSVEEGGNIQYF. DNA of the CDR3: TGTGCCAGCAGCGTAGAAGAAGGGGGCAACATTCAGTACTTC.